The 22 T cell receptor beta chains in this list originate from one sample, sequenced in a study of T cell responses to AZD1222 COVID-19 vaccine. Here immunoSEQ multiplex PCR was the method, and the copy in TCRdb shows in-frame clones only, minus some. The sample yields more than 150,000 clones, around nine tenths seen once. Source: peripheral blood, taken 28 days after the second AZD1222 dose. Receptors originate from an adult who received the AZD1222 COVID-19 vaccine.

The J gene is TRBJ2-1, the V gene TRBV28; D ambiguous. The length of the CDR3 is 12 residues. V lost 4 bases to trimming and J lost 3 bases, with 4 bases between them. The germline gives CDR1 MDHEN, CDR2 SYDVKM. CDR3 loop: CASSSRYNEQFF. The CDR3 nucleotides are TGTGCCAGCAGTTCTCGCTACAATGAGCAGTTCTTC.

This sequence joins TRBV9 and TRBJ2-1; unclear D gene. CDR3 length: 14 amino acids. V gave up 0 bases and J gave up 8 bases, with 12 bases separating them. Germline V lookup: CDR1 SGDLS, CDR2 YYNGEE. The CDR3 protein is CASSVDLGKYEQFF. CDR3 coding DNA: TGTGCCAGCAGCGTAGATCTGGGAAAATATGAGCAGTTCTTC.

V is TRBV19 and J is TRBJ1-5; D perhaps matches TRBD1 (5 bases). The germline V gene has CDR1 LNHDA and CDR2 SQIVND (reference sequence). V lost 6 bases to trimming and J lost 0 bases, with 12 bases between them. The CDR3 extends over 15 amino acids. CDR3 DNA sequence: TGTGCCAGTAGAGGGACTTACCATAGCAATCAGCCCCAGCATTTT. Translation gives CASRGTYHSNQPQHF.

J is TRBJ2-2 and V is TRBV7-9; the D is unclear. The germline CDR1 and CDR2 sequences are SEHNR and FQNEAQ (reference sequence). This CDR3 contains 15 residues. V was cut by 4 bases and J by 4 bases, with 13 bases left in between. CDR3 nucleotides: TGTGCCAGCAGCTCCCTAGGTCGGGTCACCGGGGAGCTGTTTTTT. Protein product: CASSSLGRVTGELFF.

This chain joins TRBV5-1 and TRBJ2-1, with 9 bases that match TRBD2. This CDR3 has 18 amino acids. Looked up from germline, CDR1 is SGHRS and CDR2 is YFSETQ. The ends lost 0 bases at V and 0 bases at J; junction bases unmatched: 7. The CDR3 nucleotides are TGCGCCAGCAGCTTGGAACCTAGCGGGGCGAGCTCCTACAATGAGCAGTTCTTC. The encoded protein is CASSLEPSGASSYNEQFF.

The V call is TRBV5-4, the J call TRBJ2-7, with 9 nucleotides matching TRBD1. V shed 0 bases and J 1 base; nucleotides not matched to a gene: 2. This CDR3 comprises 15 residues. The germline gives CDR1 SGHNT, CDR2 YYREEE (reference sequence). CDR3 in amino acids: CASSLGDRASYEQYF. Here the CDR3 DNA reads TGTGCCAGCAGCTTGGGGGACAGGGCTTCCTACGAGCAGTACTTC.

The J gene is TRBJ1-6, the V gene TRBV19; a weak D match, TRBD1 (5 bases). V gave up 0 bases and J gave up 8 bases, with 8 bases separating them. Looked up from germline, CDR1 is LNHDA and CDR2 is SQIVND (reference sequence). CDR3 length equals 14 residues. For the CDR3, the DNA is TGTGCCAGTAGTATAGAGACAGAGTATTCACCCCTCCACTTT. It translates to CASSIETEYSPLHF.

The chain carries TRBV11-2 and TRBJ1-1; possible D gene TRBD1, 6 bases. The V end was cut by 5 bases, the J end by 1 base, with 14 bases between. There are 15 residues in the CDR3. Germline V lookup: CDR1 SGHAT, CDR2 FQNNGV. The CDR3 nucleotides read TGTGCCAGCAGCCCGGGTGGCAGGGGGAACACTGAAGCTTTCTTT. Its protein is CASSPGGRGNTEAFF.

The chain uses TRBV29-1 and TRBJ2-7; D is ambiguous. Germline CDR1 SQVTM, CDR2 ANQGSEA. This CDR3 is built from 11 residues. Deletions cut 4 bases from V and 4 bases from J, with 8 bases between. DNA of the CDR3: TGCAGCGTTGCGAAGGCTTACGAGCAGTACTTC. Translated: CSVAKAYEQYF.

Only one count was recorded for this clone. The chain combines TRBV27 with TRBJ1-4; 10 bases map to TRBD1. The V and J ends lost 2 bases and 6 bases, in that order; junction bases with no gene match: 6. There are 16 residues in the CDR3. From germline, CDR1 is MNHEY and CDR2 SMNVEV (reference sequence). CDR3 DNA: TGTGCCAGCAGTTTAATACGACAGGGGGCGGATGAAAAACTGTTTTTT. Translation gives CASSLIRQGADEKLFF.

The V and J genes are TRBV30 and TRBJ1-2, with D unresolved. V gave up 1 base and J gave up 7 bases, with 10 bases separating them. The germline CDR1 and CDR2 sequences are GTSNPN and SVGIG (reference sequence). The CDR3 extends over 12 amino acids. The CDR3 protein is CAWSALDGGYTF. The CDR3 region has the DNA TGTGCCTGGAGTGCCCTGGATGGTGGCTACACCTTC.

The CDR3 is CASSPVGVPGTADTQYF. The CDR3 coding sequence is TGTGCCAGCAGCCCCGTGGGTGTTCCTGGGACCGCAGATACGCAGTATTTT. The chain employs TRBV9 and TRBJ2-3; D tentatively reads TRBD1 or TRBD2 (5 bases each). Germline CDR1 SGDLS, CDR2 YYNGEE. V was clipped by 4 bases and J by 4 bases, with 22 bases between them. CDR3 length: 17 residues.

This chain joins TRBV25-1 and TRBJ2-7; D gene uncertain. The CDR3 contains 14 residues. Germline V gives CDR1 MGHDK, CDR2 SYGVNS. With 1 base removed from V and 6 bases from J, the gap between germline ends came to 13 bases. This chain's CDR3 is CASSELSFRSEQYF. CDR3 nucleotide sequence: TGTGCCAGCAGTGAATTAAGTTTCCGGAGCGAGCAGTACTTC.

The CDR3 loop is CASSTGQGSEQYF. CDR3 DNA: TGTGCCAGCAGCACTGGACAGGGGTCCGAGCAGTACTTC. This chain links TRBV5-4 with TRBJ2-7, with TRBD1 matching 9 bases. Trimming took 4 bases from V and 6 from J; bases not matched to a gene: 5. Germline V gives CDR1 SGHNT, CDR2 YYREEE (reference sequence). The CDR3 runs 13 residues.

The chain employs TRBV29-1 and TRBJ2-2; 8 positions agree with TRBD1. The V and J ends lost 3 bases and 0 bases, in that order; junction bases with no gene match: 6. Germline V CDR1 and CDR2: SQVTM, ANQGSEA. The CDR3 consists of 16 residues. CDR3 region: CSVERGDRSNTGELFF. DNA of the CDR3: TGCAGCGTTGAGAGGGGGGACAGGTCGAACACCGGGGAGCTGTTTTTT.

The rearrangement joins TRBV30 to TRBJ2-3; 7 bases map to TRBD1. This CDR3 has 13 amino acids. The V gene's germline CDR1 is GTSNPN and CDR2 SVGIG (reference sequence). V gave up 4 bases and J gave up 1 base; unmatched junction bases: 2. The DNA for the CDR3 is TGTGCCTGGAATCAGGGGGGCACAGATACGCAGTATTTT. Amino acid sequence: CAWNQGGTDTQYF.

V and J are TRBV3-1 (or the pseudogene TRBV3-2) and TRBJ2-7; D gene unclear. V lost 5 bases and J 4 bases, leaving 18 bases between the germline ends. This CDR3 contains 15 residues. Germline loops: CDR1 LGHDT, CDR2 YNNKEL (reference sequence). CDR3 region: CASSETLGSSYEQYF. CDR3 DNA: TGTGCCAGCAGCGAAACCTTAGGCAGTAGTTACGAGCAGTACTTC.

This clone was seen just once. V is TRBV19 and J is TRBJ1-5; TRBD1 aligns across 8 bases. Germline V gives CDR1 LNHDA, CDR2 SQIVND (reference sequence). With 3 bases clipped from V and 7 bases from J, the junction kept 11 bases outside the gene matches. The CDR3 sequence is 16 residues long. For the CDR3, the DNA is TGTGCCAGTAGTATCGGCTGGCAGGGGGCCGACCAGCCCCAGCATTTT. Its translation is CASSIGWQGADQPQHF.

The chain combines TRBV6-5 with TRBJ1-4; a possible D gene is TRBD1 (5 bases). Trimming removed 6 bases from V and 11 bases from J, with 16 bases in between. Looked up from germline, CDR1 is MNHEY and CDR2 is SVGAGI. CDR3 size: 13 residues. The CDR3 DNA reads TGTGCCAGCAGCCTACAACCGGGGACGAAACTGTTTTTT. It is translated as CASSLQPGTKLFF.

The rearrangement uses TRBV6-5 and TRBJ2-5, with 8 bases matching TRBD1. There are 15 residues in the CDR3. CDR1 is MNHEY and CDR2 is SVGAGI in the germline V gene. Trimming at V came to 1 base and at J to 4 bases, leaving 5 bases not matched to a gene. CDR3 DNA: TGTGCCAGCAGTTACTTATCAGGGGGCGGAGAGACCCAGTACTTC. Encoded protein: CASSYLSGGGETQYF.

This clone was observed a handful of times. The chain combines TRBV5-3 with TRBJ1-5; D uncertain. TRBV5-3 is an open reading frame, and its role is uncertain. Trimming shortened V by 6 bases and J by 0 bases, and 16 bases separated the two germline ends. The CDR3 sequence is 16 residues long. The CDR3 sequence is CARIILAITSNQPQHF. The CDR3 region has the DNA TGTGCCAGAATCATCCTTGCGATTACTAGCAATCAGCCCCAGCATTTT.

V usage is TRBV25-1 and J usage is TRBJ2-3, with 8 bases identical to TRBD1. The V and J ends lost 1 base and 4 bases, in that order; junction bases with no gene match: 10. The germline V gene has CDR1 MGHDK and CDR2 SYGVNS. CDR3 length: 17 amino acids. CDR3 DNA: TGTGCCAGCAGTGAATTTTCCAGGGGGCCCTCACCAGATACGCAGTATTTT. Translated: CASSEFSRGPSPDTQYF.